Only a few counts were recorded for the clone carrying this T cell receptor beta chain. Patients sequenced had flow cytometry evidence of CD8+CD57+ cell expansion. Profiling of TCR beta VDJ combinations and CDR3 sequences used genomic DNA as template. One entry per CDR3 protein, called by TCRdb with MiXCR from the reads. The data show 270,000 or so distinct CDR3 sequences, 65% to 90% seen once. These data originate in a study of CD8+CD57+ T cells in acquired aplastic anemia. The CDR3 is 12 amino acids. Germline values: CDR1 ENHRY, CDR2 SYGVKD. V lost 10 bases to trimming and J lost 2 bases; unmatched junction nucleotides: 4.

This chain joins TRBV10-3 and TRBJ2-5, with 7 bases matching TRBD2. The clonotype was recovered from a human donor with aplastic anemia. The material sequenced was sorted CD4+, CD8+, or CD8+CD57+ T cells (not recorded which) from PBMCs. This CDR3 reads CATMGLQETQYF. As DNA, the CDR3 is TGTGCCACGATGGGACTACAAGAGACCCAGTACTTC.